This T cell receptor (beta chain) was sequenced during a study of cytomegalovirus exposure and HLA in healthy donors. Germline CDR1 LNHDA, CDR2 SQIVND (reference sequence). The length of the CDR3 is 15 residues. V was pared by 2 bases and J by 3 bases, with 4 bases of the junction left unmatched. This cohort consisted of healthy bone marrow donors. It was with 60 Vbeta and 13 Jbeta primers that the PCR ran. TCRdb's copy holds only in-frame clones and misses some; the assay was immunoSEQ multiplex PCR. The sample contains approximately 280,000 clones, about nine tenths of which appear only once. The study's findings and limits: Researchers reported in a later analysis that common viral pathogens appeared linked to several top clusters.

Worth noting for this clone: Its target is not known.

Sequencing input: PBMCs. The V call is TRBV19, the J call TRBJ2-7; 10 bases are a match to TRBD1. The TCR sequence derives from a man aged 40-50 years in good health and CMV-seropositive. The CDR3 reads CASSIYGTGVYEQYF. The CDR3 bases are TGTGCCAGTAGTATATACGGGACAGGGGTCTACGAGCAGTACTTC.